This T cell receptor beta chain was retrieved from a study of shared clonotypes between healthy human individuals. Profiling relied on immunoSEQ multiplex PCR, and the TCRdb table lists in-frame clones only, not all of them. The table includes roughly 2.5 million clones, 90% to 95% detected once. Germline CDR1 LGHNA, CDR2 YSLEER. The J segment lost 1 base and the V segment lost 4 bases, leaving 3 bases of the junction unmatched. The CDR3 is made up of 16 amino acids. J is TRBJ2-3 and V is TRBV4-3, with TRBD2 identical over 12 bases. The sequence came from a young man in good health. The specimen was naive CD4+ T cells sorted from blood. Subset meaning: CD45RA+ positively selected. CDR3 sequence: CASSLGLAGRTDTQYF. The CDR3 DNA reads as TGCGCCAGCAGCCTTGGACTAGCGGGACGCACAGATACGCAGTATTTT.